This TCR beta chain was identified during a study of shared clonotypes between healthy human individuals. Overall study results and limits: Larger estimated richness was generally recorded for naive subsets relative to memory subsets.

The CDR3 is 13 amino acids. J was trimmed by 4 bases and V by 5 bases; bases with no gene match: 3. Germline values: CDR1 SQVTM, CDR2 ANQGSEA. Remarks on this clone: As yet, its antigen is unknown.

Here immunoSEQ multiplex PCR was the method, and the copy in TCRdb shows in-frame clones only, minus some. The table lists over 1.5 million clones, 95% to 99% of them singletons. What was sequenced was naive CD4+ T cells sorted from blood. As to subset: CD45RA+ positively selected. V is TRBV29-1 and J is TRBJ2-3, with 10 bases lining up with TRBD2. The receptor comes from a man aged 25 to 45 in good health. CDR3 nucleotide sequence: TGCAGCGTTAGCGGGAGGGCAGCAGATACGCAGTATTTT. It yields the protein CSVSGRAADTQYF.